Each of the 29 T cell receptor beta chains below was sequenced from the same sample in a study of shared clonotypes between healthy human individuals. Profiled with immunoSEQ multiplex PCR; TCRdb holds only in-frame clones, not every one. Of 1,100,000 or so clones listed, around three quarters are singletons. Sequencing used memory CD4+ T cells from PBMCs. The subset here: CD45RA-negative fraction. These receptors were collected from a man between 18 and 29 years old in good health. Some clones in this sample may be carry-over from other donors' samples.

CDR3 nucleotides: TGTGCCAGCAGGGCCCCAGGGACGGATCAGCCCCAGCATTTT. Protein: CASRAPGTDQPQHF. The chain couples TRBV6-1 to TRBJ1-5; weak D call: TRBD1 (5 bases). CDR1 MNHNS and CDR2 SASEGT come from the germline V gene. This CDR3 contains 14 residues. V lost 6 bases, J lost 5 bases, and 14 bases lay in between.

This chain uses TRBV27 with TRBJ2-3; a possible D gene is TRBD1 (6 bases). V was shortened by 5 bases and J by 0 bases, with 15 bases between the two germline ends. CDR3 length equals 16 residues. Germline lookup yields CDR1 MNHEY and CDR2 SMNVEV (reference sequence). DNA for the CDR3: TGTGCCAGCAGTGGATTACAGGGATTTAGCACAGATACGCAGTATTTT. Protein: CASSGLQGFSTDTQYF.

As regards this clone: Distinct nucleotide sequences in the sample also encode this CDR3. CDR3 region: CASSLGPNYGYTF. The CDR3 DNA follows: TGTGCCAGTAGTCTGGGCCCTAACTATGGCTACACCTTC. The chain has TRBV19 and TRBJ1-2; D gene unclear. Per germline, CDR1 LNHDA and CDR2 SQIVND (reference sequence). The CDR3 is 13 amino acids. The V end lost 5 bases, the J end lost 0 bases, and 7 bases lay between the germline ends.

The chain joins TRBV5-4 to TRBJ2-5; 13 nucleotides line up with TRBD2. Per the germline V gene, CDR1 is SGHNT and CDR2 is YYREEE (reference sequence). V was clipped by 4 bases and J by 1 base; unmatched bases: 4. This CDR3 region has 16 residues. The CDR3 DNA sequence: TGTGCCAGCAGCAAGAGACTAGCGGGAGGCCAAGAGACCCAGTACTTC. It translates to CASSKRLAGGQETQYF.

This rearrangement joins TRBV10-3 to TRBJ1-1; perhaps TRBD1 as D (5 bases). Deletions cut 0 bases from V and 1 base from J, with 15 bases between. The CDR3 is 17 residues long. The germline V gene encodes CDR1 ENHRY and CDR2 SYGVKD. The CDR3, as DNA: TGTGCCATCAGTGAGTCTAGAGAGGGGCAGGGGAACACTGAAGCTTTCTTT. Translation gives CAISESREGQGNTEAFF.

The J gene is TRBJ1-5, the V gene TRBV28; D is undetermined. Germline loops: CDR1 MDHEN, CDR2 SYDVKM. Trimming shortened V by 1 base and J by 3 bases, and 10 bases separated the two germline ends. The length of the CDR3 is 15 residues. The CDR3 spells CASSLSSSFNQPQHF. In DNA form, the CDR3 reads TGTGCCAGCAGTTTATCATCCAGCTTCAATCAGCCCCAGCATTTT.

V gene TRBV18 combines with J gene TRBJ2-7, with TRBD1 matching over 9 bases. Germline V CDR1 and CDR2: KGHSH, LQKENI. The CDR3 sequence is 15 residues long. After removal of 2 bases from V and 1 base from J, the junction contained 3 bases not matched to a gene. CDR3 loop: CASSPGTGNSYEQYF. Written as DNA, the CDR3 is TGTGCCAGCTCACCAGGGACAGGGAATTCCTACGAGCAGTACTTC.

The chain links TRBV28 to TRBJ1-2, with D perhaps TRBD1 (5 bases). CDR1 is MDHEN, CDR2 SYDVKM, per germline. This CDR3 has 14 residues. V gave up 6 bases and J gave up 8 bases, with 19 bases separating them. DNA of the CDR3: TGTGCCAGCAGCCCGCTATTGGGGGAGAGCGGCTACACCTTC. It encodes CASSPLLGESGYTF.

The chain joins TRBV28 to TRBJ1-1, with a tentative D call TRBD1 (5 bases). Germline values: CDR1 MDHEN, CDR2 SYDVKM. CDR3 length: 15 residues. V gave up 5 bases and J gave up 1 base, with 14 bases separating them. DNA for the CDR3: TGTGCCAGCAGTGGGGGTGGCATAACGAACACTGAAGCTTTCTTT. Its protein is CASSGGGITNTEAFF.

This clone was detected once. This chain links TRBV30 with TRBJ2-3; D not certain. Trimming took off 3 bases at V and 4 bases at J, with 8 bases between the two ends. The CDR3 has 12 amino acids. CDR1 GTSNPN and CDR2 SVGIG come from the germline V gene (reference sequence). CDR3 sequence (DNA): TGTGCCTGGAGGGTAAGAGCAGATACGCAGTATTTT. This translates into CAWRVRADTQYF.

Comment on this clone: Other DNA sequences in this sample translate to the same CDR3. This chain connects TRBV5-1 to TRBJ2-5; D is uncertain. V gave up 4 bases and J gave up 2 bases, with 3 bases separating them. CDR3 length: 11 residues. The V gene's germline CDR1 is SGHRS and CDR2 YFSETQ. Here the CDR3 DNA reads TGCGCCAGCAGCCTGCAAGAGACCCAGTACTTC. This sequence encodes CASSLQETQYF.

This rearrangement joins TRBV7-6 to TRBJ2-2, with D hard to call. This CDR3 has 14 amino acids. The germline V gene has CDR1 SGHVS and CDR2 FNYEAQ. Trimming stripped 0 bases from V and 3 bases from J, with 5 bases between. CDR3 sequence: CASSLAGHTGELFF. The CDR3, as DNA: TGTGCCAGCAGCTTAGCCGGCCACACCGGGGAGCTGTTTTTT.

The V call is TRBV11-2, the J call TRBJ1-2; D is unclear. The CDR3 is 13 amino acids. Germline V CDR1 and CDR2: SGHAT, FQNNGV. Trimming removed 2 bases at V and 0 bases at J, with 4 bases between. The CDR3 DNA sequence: TGTGCCAGCAGCTTAATAGCTAACTATGGCTACACCTTC. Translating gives CASSLIANYGYTF.

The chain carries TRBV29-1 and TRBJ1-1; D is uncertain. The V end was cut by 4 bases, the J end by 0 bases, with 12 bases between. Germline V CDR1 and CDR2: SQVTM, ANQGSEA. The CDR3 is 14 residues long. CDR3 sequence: CSVVRGNMNTEAFF. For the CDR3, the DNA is TGCAGCGTTGTTCGAGGAAACATGAACACTGAAGCTTTCTTT. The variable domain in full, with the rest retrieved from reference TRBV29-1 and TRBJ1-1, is SAVISQKPSRDICQRGTSLTIQCQVDSQVTMMFWYRQQPGQSLTLIATANQGSEATYESGFVIDKFPISRPNLTFSTLTVSNMSPEDSSIYLCSVVRGNMNTEAFFGQGTRLTVV.

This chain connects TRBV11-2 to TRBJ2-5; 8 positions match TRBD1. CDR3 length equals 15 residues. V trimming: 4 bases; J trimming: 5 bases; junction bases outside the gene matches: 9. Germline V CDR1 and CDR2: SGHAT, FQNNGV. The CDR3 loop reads CASSSGQGARETQYF. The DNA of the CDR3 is TGTGCCAGCAGCTCGGGGCAGGGGGCGCGGGAGACCCAGTACTTC.

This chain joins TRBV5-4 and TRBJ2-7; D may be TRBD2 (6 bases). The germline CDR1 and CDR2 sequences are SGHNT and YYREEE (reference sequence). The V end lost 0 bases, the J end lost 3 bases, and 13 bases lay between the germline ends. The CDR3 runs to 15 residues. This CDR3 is CASSLEGGRNYEQYF. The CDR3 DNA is TGTGCCAGCAGCTTGGAGGGTGGGAGGAACTACGAGCAGTACTTC.

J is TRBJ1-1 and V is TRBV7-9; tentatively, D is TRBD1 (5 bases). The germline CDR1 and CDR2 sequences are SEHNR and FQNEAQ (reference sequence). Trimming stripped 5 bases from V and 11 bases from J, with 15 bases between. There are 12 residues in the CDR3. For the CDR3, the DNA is TGTGCCAGCAGCAATGGGGCATTGATGGCTTTCTTT. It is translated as CASSNGALMAFF.

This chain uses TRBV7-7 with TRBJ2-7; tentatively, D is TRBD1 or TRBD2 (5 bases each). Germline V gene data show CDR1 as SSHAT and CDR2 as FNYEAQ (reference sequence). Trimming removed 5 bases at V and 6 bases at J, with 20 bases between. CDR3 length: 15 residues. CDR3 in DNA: TGTGCCAGCAGCATCCTCGACGGGGCGGTATCCGAGCAGTACTTC. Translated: CASSILDGAVSEQYF.

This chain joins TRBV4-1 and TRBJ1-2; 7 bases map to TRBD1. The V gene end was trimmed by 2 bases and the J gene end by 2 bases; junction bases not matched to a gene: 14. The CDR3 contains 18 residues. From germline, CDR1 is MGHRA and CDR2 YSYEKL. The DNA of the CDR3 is TGCGCCAGCAGCCAAATTTCGGCCAAAACAGGGGCGAACTATGGCTACACCTTC. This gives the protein CASSQISAKTGANYGYTF.

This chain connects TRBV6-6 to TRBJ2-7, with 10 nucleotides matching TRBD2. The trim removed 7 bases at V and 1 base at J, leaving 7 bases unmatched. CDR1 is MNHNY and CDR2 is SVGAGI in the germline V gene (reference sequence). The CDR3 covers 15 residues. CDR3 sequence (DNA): TGTGCCAGCACCCCTCGGACTAGCGGTTCCTACGAGCAGTACTTC. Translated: CASTPRTSGSYEQYF.

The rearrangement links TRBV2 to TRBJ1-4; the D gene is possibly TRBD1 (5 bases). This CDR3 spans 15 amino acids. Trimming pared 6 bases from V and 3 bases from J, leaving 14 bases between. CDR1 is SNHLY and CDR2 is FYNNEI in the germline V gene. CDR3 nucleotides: TGTGCCAGCAGGACCCGGGACCGCCCTAATGAAAAACTGTTTTTT. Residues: CASRTRDRPNEKLFF.

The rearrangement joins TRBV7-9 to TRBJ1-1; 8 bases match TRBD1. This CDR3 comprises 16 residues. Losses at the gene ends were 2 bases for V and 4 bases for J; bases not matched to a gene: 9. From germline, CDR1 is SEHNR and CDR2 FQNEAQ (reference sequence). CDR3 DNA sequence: TGTGCCAGCAGCTTACAGGGGGCCCGGGGTAGCACTGAAGCTTTCTTT. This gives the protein CASSLQGARGSTEAFF.

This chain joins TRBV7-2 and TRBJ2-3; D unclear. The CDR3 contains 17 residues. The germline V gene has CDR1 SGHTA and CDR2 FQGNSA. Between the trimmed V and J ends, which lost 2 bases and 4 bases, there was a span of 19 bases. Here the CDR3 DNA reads TGTGCCAGCAGCTTATCCGTTTTGGCCGCTTCACCAGATACGCAGTATTTT. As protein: CASSLSVLAASPDTQYF.

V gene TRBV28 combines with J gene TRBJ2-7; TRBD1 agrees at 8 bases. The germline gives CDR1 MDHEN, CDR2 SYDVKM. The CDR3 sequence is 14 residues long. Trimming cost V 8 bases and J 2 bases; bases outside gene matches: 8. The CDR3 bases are TGTGCCAGCCGGTGGGGGGACAGGCCCTACGAGCAGTACTTC. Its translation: CASRWGDRPYEQYF.

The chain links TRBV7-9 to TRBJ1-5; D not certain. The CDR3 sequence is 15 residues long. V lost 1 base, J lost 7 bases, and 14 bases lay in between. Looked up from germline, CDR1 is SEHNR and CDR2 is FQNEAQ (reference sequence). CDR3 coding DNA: TGTGCCAGCAGCTTAGGAAGCGGCTCTAGGCAGCCCCAGCATTTT. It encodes CASSLGSGSRQPQHF.

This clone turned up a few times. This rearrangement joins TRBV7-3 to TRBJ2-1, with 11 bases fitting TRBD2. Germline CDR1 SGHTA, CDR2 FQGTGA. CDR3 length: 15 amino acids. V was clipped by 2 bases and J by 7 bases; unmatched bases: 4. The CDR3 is CASSLDASGRNEQFF. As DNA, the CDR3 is TGTGCCAGCAGCTTAGATGCTAGCGGGAGGAATGAGCAGTTCTTC.

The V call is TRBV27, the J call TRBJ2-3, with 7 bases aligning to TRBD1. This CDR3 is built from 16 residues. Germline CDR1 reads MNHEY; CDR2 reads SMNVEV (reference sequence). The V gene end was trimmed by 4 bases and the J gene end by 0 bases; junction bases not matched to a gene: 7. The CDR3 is CASSSFQGESTDTQYF. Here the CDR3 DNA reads TGTGCCAGCAGTTCGTTCCAGGGGGAGAGCACAGATACGCAGTATTTT.

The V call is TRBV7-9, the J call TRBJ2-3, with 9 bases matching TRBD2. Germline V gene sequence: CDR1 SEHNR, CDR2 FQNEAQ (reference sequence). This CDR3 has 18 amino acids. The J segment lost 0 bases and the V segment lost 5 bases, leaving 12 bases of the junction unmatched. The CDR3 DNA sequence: TGTGCCAGCAGCGGGGGGCTAGCGGGATACATCAGCACAGATACGCAGTATTTT. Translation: CASSGGLAGYISTDTQYF.

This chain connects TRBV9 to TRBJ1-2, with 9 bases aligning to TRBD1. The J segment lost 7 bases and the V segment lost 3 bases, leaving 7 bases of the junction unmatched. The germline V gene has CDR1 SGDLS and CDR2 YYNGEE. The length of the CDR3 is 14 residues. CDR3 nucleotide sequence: TGTGCCAGCAGCGCGCTGACAGGGGGTGTTGGCTACACCTTC. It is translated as CASSALTGGVGYTF.